A selection of T cell receptor beta chains follows, all from one sample in a study of cytomegalovirus exposure and HLA in healthy donors. Method: immunoSEQ multiplex PCR; TCRdb's copy keeps in-frame clones and lacks some. The table lists 65,000 to 80,000 clones, 94% of them singletons, with approximately 3.3% in the top ten. The sequencing input was PBMCs. The receptor source for this set is a woman in her late teens or twenties in good health and CMV-seropositive. The CDR3 runs from the conserved cysteine through the conserved F or W. D genes are given only for firm matches. The listing skips clone size in some rows; elsewhere it reads once, few, many or a size class.

V: TRBV6-5; J: TRBJ2-3; D: .; size: .; CDR3: CASADFTDTQYF; DNA: TGTGCCAGCGCGGACTTCACAGATACGCAGTATTTT
V: TRBV7-2; J: TRBJ1-2; D: .; size: .; CDR3: CASSFPAGGHGYTF; DNA: TGTGCCAGCAGCTTCCCAGCCGGAGGCCATGGCTACACCTTC
V: TRBV19; J: TRBJ2-1; D: TRBD2; size: .; CDR3: CASSIVPLADYNEQFF; DNA: TGTGCCAGTAGTATAGTTCCACTAGCGGACTACAATGAGCAGTTCTTC
V: TRBV5-6; J: TRBJ2-7; D: .; size: .; CDR3: CASSLGRTAFYEQYF; DNA: TGTGCCAGCAGCTTGGGGAGGACAGCCTTCTACGAGCAGTACTTC
V: TRBV5-4; J: TRBJ2-3; D: TRBD2; size: once; CDR3: CASSATSGGTDTQYF; DNA: TGTGCCAGCAGCGCTACTAGCGGGGGAACAGATACGCAGTATTTT
V: TRBV9; J: TRBJ2-7; D: TRBD1; size: .; CDR3: CASSATGGSEQYF; DNA: TGTGCCAGCAGCGCTACAGGGGGCAGCGAGCAGTACTTC
V: TRBV7-9; J: TRBJ2-1; D: .; size: .; CDR3: CASSLLPGYNEQFF; DNA: TGTGCCAGCAGCTTACTCCCGGGGTACAATGAGCAGTTCTTC
V: TRBV2; J: TRBJ2-3; D: TRBD1; size: .; CDR3: CASSPQGLDTQYF; DNA: TGTGCCAGCAGTCCACAGGGGTTGGATACGCAGTATTTT
V: TRBV27; J: TRBJ2-3; D: TRBD2; size: .; CDR3: CASLKRGGLITDTQYF; DNA: TGTGCCAGCCTAAAGCGGGGGGGCCTAATCACAGATACGCAGTATTTT
V: TRBV9; J: TRBJ2-7; D: TRBD1; size: .; CDR3: CASSLGQSSYEQYF; DNA: TGTGCCAGCAGTCTGGGACAGAGCTCCTACGAGCAGTACTTC
V: TRBV6-5; J: TRBJ1-4; D: TRBD1; size: .; CDR3: CASSYSDGTGVEKLFF; DNA: TGTGCCAGCAGTTACTCTGATGGGACAGGGGTTGAAAAACTGTTTTTT
V: TRBV6-6; J: TRBJ1-5; D: .; size: .; CDR3: CASSPAGNQPQHF; DNA: TGTGCCAGCAGCCCAGCGGGCAATCAGCCCCAGCATTTT
V: TRBV28; J: TRBJ2-7; D: .; size: .; CDR3: CASSEYTGRLYEQYF; DNA: TGTGCCAGCAGTGAGTATACGGGTCGGCTCTACGAGCAGTACTTC
V: TRBV7-2; J: TRBJ1-5; D: .; size: .; CDR3: CASSLGGLKQPQHF; DNA: TGTGCCAGCAGCTTAGGGGGGCTAAAACAGCCCCAGCATTTT
V: TRBV11-3; J: TRBJ2-7; D: TRBD1; size: .; CDR3: CASSLEGTGDVYEQYF; DNA: TGTGCCAGCAGCTTAGAAGGGACAGGTGACGTCTACGAGCAGTACTTC
V: TRBV5-5; J: TRBJ2-5; D: .; size: .; CDR3: CASSTRTSQETQYF; DNA: TGTGCCAGCAGCACCCGGACATCACAAGAGACCCAGTACTTC
V: TRBV30; J: TRBJ1-1; D: .; size: .; CDR3: CAWSATMNTEAFF; DNA: TGTGCCTGGAGTGCTACTATGAACACTGAAGCTTTCTTT
V: TRBV28; J: TRBJ2-1; D: TRBD2; size: .; CDR3: CASRLSRTSGGRYNEQFF; DNA: TGTGCCAGCAGGCTTAGTAGGACTAGCGGGGGGAGATACAATGAGCAGTTCTTC
V: TRBV27; J: TRBJ2-1; D: TRBD2; size: .; CDR3: CASSLNPGLAVYNEQFF; DNA: TGTGCCAGCAGTTTAAACCCGGGACTAGCGGTTTACAATGAGCAGTTCTTC
V: TRBV7-9; J: TRBJ2-3; D: .; size: .; CDR3: CASTSDTTDTQYF; DNA: TGTGCCAGCACCTCGGACACCACAGATACGCAGTATTTT
V: TRBV28; J: TRBJ1-1; D: .; size: .; CDR3: CASSLFGRGKNTEAFF; DNA: TGTGCCAGCAGTTTATTTGGAAGGGGAAAGAACACTGAAGCTTTCTTT